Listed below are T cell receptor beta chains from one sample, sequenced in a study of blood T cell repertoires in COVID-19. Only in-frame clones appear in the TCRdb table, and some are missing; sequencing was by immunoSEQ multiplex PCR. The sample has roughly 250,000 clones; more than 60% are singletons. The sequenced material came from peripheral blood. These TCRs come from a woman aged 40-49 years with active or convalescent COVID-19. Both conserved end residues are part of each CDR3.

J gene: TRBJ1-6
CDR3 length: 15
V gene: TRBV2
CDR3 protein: CASSDEISYNSPLHF

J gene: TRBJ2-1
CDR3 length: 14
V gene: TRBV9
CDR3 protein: CASRGQGPHNEQFF

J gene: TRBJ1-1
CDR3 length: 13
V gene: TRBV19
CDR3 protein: CASSAPGMTEAFF

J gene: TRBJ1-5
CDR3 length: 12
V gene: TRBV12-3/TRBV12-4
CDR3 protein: CASTFYNQPQHF

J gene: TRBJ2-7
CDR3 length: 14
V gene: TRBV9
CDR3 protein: CASSVGGRAGEQYF

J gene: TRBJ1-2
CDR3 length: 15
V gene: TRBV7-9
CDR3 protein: CASSTRTPAGDGYTF

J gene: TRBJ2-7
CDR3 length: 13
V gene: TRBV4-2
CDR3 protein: CASSQGGGREQYF

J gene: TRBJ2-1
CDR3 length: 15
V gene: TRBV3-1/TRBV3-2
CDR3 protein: CASSARAGGMYEQFF

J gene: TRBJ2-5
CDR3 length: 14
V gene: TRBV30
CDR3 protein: CAWSVGLAVETQYF

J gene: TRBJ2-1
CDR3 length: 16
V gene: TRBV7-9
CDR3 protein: CASSLQRDRGYNEQFF

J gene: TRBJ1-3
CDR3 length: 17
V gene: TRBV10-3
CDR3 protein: CAISHWDRISSGNTIYF

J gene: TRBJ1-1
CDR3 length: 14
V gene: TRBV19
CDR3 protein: CASSFRQGDTEAFF

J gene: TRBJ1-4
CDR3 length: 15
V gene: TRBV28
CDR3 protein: CASSPTGQGKVKLFF

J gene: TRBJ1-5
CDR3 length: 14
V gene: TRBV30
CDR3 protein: CAWSVSTGSQPQHF

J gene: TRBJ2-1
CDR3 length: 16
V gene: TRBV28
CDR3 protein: CASSLRGGALYNEQFF

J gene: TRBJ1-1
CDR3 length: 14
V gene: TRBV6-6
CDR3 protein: CASSGTALNTEAFF

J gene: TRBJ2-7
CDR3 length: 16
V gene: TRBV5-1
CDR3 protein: CASSPGSGGAKGEQYF

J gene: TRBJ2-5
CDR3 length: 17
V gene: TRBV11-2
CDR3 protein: CASSYLGALGWQETQYF

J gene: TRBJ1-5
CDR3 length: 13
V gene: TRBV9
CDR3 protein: CASSQGFDQPQHF

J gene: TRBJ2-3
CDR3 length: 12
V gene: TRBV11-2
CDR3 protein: CASSSPRDTQYF

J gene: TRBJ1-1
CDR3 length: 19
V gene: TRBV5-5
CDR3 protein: CASSSGSAAGVFGNTEAFF

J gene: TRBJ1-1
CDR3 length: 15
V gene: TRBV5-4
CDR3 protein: CASSPRPDRGTEAFF

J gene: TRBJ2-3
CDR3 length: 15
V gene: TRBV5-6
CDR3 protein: CASSQTSYRTDTQYF

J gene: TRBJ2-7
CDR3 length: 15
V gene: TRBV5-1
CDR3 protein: CASSLGTGGGYEQYF

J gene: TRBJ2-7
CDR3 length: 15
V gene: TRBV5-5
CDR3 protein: CASSLTGTRKNEQYF

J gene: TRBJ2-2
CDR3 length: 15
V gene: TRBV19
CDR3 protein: CASSIRHLNTGELFF

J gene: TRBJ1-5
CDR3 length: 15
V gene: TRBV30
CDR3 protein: CAWSVRPGSHQPQHF

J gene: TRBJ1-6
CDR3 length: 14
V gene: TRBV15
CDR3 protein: CATSPDRINSPLHF

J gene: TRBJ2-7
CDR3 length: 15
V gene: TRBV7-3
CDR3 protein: CASSLGTGSSYEQYF

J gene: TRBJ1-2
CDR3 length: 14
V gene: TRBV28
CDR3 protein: CASSWGRPYYGYTF

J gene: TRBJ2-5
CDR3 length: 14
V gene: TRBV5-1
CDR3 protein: CATQRDRGSETQYF

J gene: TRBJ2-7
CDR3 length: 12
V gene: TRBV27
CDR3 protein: CASSPPGYEQYF

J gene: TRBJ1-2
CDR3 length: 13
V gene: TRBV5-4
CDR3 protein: CASSLQGAYGYTF

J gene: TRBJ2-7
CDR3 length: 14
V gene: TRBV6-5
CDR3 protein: CASRGTWYTYEQYF

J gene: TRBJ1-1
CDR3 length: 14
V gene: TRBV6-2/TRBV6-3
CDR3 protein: CASSFQQGRTEAFF

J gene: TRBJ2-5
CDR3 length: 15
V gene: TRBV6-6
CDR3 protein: CASSYVAGLQETQYF

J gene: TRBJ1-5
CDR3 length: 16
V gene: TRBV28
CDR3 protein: CASSYRQGRGNQPQHF

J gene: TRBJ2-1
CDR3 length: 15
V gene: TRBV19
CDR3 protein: CASSSTTGGYNEQFF

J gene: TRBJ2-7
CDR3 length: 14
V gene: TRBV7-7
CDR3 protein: CASSQTGTGGEQYF

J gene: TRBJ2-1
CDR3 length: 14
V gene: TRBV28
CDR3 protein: CASGVAGGFNEQFF

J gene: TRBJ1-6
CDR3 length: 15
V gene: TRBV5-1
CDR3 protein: CASSLGATGDRPLHF

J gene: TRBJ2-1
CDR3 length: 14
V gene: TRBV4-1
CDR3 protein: CASSQVAGTNEQFF

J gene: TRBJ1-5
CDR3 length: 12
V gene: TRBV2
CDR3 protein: CASSELPQPQHF

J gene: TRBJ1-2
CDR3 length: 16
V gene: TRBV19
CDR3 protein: CASSRDTRDREGGYTF

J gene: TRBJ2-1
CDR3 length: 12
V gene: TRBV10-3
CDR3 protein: CAISAGGYEQFF

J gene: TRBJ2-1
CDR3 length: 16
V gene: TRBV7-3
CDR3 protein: CASSLNGQGSYNEQFF

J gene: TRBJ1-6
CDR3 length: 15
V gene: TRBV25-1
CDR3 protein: CASSAGTGRTSPLHF

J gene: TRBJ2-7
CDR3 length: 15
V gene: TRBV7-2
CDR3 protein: CASSLAGAPPYEQYF

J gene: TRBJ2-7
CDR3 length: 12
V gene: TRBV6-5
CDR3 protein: CASISGGDEQYF

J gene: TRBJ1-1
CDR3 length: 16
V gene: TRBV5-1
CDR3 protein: CASSYGQGASGGEAFF

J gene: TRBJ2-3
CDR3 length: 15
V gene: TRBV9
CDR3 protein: CASSVDGGLTDTQYF

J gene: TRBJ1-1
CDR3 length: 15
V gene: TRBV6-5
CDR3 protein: CASSYHRGRNTEAFF

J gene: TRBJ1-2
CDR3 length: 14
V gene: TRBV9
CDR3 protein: CASSLRGGMGGYTF